These 14 T cell receptor beta chains originate from one sample sequenced in a study of blood T cells in healthy people across ages. Combining a sample-barcoded 5' primer with a J-beta primer mix, a second PCR ran for 7 to 11 cycles. TCRdb reprocessed the 5' RACE reads via MiXCR and lists one record per CDR3 protein. Of hundreds of thousands of distinct CDR3 sequences in the sample, under 25% were seen once. The sequenced material came from blood. These receptors were taken from a man between 65 and 79 years old in good health.

This chain connects TRBV12-3 or TRBV12-4 to TRBJ2-1, with D possibly matching TRBD2 (6 bases). CDR3 length: 13 residues. V was trimmed by 7 bases and J by 4 bases, leaving 11 bases between them. The CDR3 spells CASTRLVYNEQFF. CDR3 coding DNA: TGTGCCAGCACCAGACTAGTATACAATGAGCAGTTCTTC.

V gene TRBV5-1 combines with J gene TRBJ2-5; 8 nucleotides line up with TRBD1. The ends lost 4 bases at V and 5 bases at J; junction bases unmatched: 10. Looked up from germline, CDR1 is SGHRS and CDR2 is YFSETQ. The CDR3 consists of 15 residues. Written as DNA, the CDR3 is TGCGCCAGCAGCGTTGCTCCGACAGGGGCTGAGACCCAGTACTTC. It translates to CASSVAPTGAETQYF.

In its sample, this clonotype was seen once. V usage is TRBV7-9 and J usage is TRBJ2-1; D remains unclear. CDR3 length: 14 amino acids. The V and J ends lost 7 bases and 6 bases respectively, with 16 bases between them. The germline CDR1 and CDR2 sequences are SEHNR and FQNEAQ (reference sequence). The CDR3 DNA reads TGTGCCAGCACGACGGTGTTAGGGATCAATGAGCAGTTCTTC. As protein: CASTTVLGINEQFF. The variable domain in full, with the rest retrieved from reference TRBV7-9 and TRBJ2-1, is DTGVSQNPRHKITKRGQNVTFRCDPISEHNRLYWYRQTLGQGPEFLTYFQNEAQLEKSRLLSDRFSAERPKGSFSTLEIQRTEQGDSAMYLCASTTVLGINEQFFGPGTRLTVL.

The CDR3 is CASKETSSGTQYF. In DNA form, the CDR3 reads TGTGCCAGCAAAGAGACTAGTTCAGGGACCCAGTACTTC. The gene calls are TRBV2 and TRBJ2-1; D perhaps matches TRBD2 (6 bases). Matching the DNA end better, TRBJ2-5 makes the J call doubtful. Germline V gene lookup returns CDR1 SNHLY and CDR2 FYNNEI. There are 13 residues in the CDR3.

The V and J genes are TRBV5-1 and TRBJ1-4; tentative D call: TRBD1 (6 bases). The CDR3 is 15 amino acids. Germline V gives CDR1 SGHRS, CDR2 YFSETQ. The V gene lost 4 bases and the J gene lost 1 base, with 11 bases spanning the gap. CDR3 sequence (DNA): TGCGCCAGCAGCATTCAACAGGGAACTAATGAAAAACTGTTTTTT. It translates to CASSIQQGTNEKLFF.

This clonotype was counted a few times. The chain has TRBV20-1 and TRBJ2-7, with D tentatively TRBD2 (6 bases). The CDR3 spans 12 residues. In germline, CDR1 is DFQATT, CDR2 SNEGSKA (reference sequence). V was trimmed by 2 bases and J by 3 bases, leaving 8 bases between them. The CDR3 coding sequence is TGCAGTGCTAGACCTAGCGTCTACGAGCAGTACTTC. Translated, it gives CSARPSVYEQYF.

This clonotype was seen more than once but under ten times. The V and J genes are TRBV28 and TRBJ2-5; D not resolved. The DNA end is more similar to TRBJ2-1, so the J call may be wrong. CDR1 is MDHEN, CDR2 SYDVKM, per germline. CDR3 length: 13 amino acids. The CDR3 protein is CASNAVPDNEQFF. The CDR3 nucleotides are TGTGCCAGCAACGCAGTCCCTGACAATGAGCAGTTCTTC.

In its sample, this clonotype was seen a few times. The rearrangement uses TRBV14 and TRBJ1-3; maybe TRBD1 (6 bases). The CDR3 loop spans 13 amino acids. Per germline, CDR1 SGHDN and CDR2 FVKESK. Trimming took off 5 bases at V and 7 bases at J, with 12 bases between the two ends. CDR3 in amino acids: CASSNNRANTIYF. Written as DNA, the CDR3 is TGTGCCAGCAGCAATAACAGGGCGAACACCATATATTTT. Full variable domain (missing parts from reference TRBV14 and TRBJ1-3): EAGVTQFPSHSVIEKGQTVTLRCDPISGHDNLYWYRRVMGKEIKFLLHFVKESKQDESGMPNNRFLAERTGGTYSTLKVQPAELEDSGVYFCASSNNRANTIYFGEGSWLTVV.

The sample holds a few counts of this clonotype. The chain combines TRBV25-1 with TRBJ2-3; D is unclear. CDR3 length equals 11 residues. Trimming took off 6 bases at V and 6 bases at J, with 7 bases between the two ends. The germline V gene encodes CDR1 MGHDK and CDR2 SYGVNS. The CDR3 sequence: CASRTWDTQYF. CDR3 bases: TGTGCCAGCAGGACGTGGGATACGCAGTATTTT.

The chain joins TRBV2 to TRBJ1-3, with D perhaps TRBD1 (5 bases). The germline V gene encodes CDR1 SNHLY and CDR2 FYNNEI. Between the trimmed V and J ends, which lost 7 bases and 1 base, there was a span of 11 bases. The CDR3 consists of 14 residues. Written as DNA, the CDR3 is TGTGCCAGCAAGCTTGGGGGATCTGGAAACACCATATATTTT. Amino acids: CASKLGGSGNTIYF.

The rearrangement uses TRBV28 and TRBJ2-1; D perhaps matches TRBD2 (6 bases). The germline V gene has CDR1 MDHEN and CDR2 SYDVKM. V lost 1 base, J lost 10 bases, and 14 bases lay in between. The CDR3 contains 14 residues. DNA of the CDR3: TGTGCCAGCAGTTTATCCCCGGGGACTGGGGAGCAGTTCTTC. Translated, it gives CASSLSPGTGEQFF.

J is TRBJ2-5 and V is TRBV20-1, with 9 bases identical to TRBD1. The J call may be incorrect, as the DNA end agrees better with TRBJ2-7. The CDR3 runs 14 residues. Germline V gene sequence: CDR1 DFQATT, CDR2 SNEGSKA (reference sequence). DNA for the CDR3: TGCAGTGCTAGAGAGGACAGGGGTTCCTACGAGCAGTACTTC. Its protein is CSAREDRGSYEQYF.

This clonotype was observed a handful of times. The rearrangement uses TRBV5-1 and TRBJ2-7; D perhaps matches TRBD1 (5 bases). Germline CDR1 is SGHRS and CDR2 is YFSETQ. The CDR3 extends over 14 amino acids. With 5 bases removed from V and 1 base from J, the gap between germline ends came to 13 bases. The CDR3 DNA follows: TGCGCCAGCAGGTCGACAGTTCTATCCTACGAGCAGTACTTC. Residues: CASRSTVLSYEQYF.

This clonotype has a handful of counts. The rearrangement uses TRBV29-1 and TRBJ2-5; D may be TRBD2 (6 bases). The DNA end is a closer match to TRBJ2-7, so the J assignment may be wrong. The CDR3 runs 11 residues. Germline values: CDR1 SQVTM, CDR2 ANQGSEA. This chain's CDR3 is CSVVLGGEQYF. CDR3 coding DNA: TGCAGCGTTGTGCTGGGAGGCGAGCAGTACTTC.